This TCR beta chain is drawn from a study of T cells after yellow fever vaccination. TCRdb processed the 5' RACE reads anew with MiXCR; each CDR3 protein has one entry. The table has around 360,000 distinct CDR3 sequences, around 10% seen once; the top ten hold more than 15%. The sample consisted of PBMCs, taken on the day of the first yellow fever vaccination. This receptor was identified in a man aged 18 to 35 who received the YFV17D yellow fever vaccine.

This chain's CDR3 is CASSSLIASTDTQYF. The CDR3 DNA sequence: TGTGCCAGCAGCTCACTGATCGCTAGCACAGATACGCAGTATTTT. The chain couples TRBV11-2 to TRBJ2-3, with D hard to call. This CDR3 spans 15 amino acids. Between the trimmed V and J ends, which lost 4 bases and 0 bases, there was a span of 11 bases. Germline V CDR1 and CDR2: SGHAT, FQNNGV.